This entry is about one T cell receptor (beta chain). This sample was taken from a study of CD8+ T cells in alopecia areata. Unmatched junction bases numbered 13, after V lost 5 bases and J lost 3 bases. Per germline, CDR1 MRHNA and CDR2 SNTAGT. CDR3 length equals 17 residues. RNA extraction and reverse transcription yielded cDNA as sequencing template. The data were produced by immunoSEQ multiplex PCR, yet TCRdb's version contains in-frame clones alone and is incomplete. The table includes some 150,000 clones, less than 65% detected once. The sample in question was CD8+ T cells sorted from blood, obtained at week 0. The rearrangement links TRBV6-4 to TRBJ2-3; 8 nucleotides agree with TRBD2. This receptor was taken from a human donor with alopecia areata. CDR3 DNA sequence: TGTGCCAGCAGTTACGACGCGCGACTAGCGATAACAGATACGCAGTATTTT. Its protein is CASSYDARLAITDTQYF.